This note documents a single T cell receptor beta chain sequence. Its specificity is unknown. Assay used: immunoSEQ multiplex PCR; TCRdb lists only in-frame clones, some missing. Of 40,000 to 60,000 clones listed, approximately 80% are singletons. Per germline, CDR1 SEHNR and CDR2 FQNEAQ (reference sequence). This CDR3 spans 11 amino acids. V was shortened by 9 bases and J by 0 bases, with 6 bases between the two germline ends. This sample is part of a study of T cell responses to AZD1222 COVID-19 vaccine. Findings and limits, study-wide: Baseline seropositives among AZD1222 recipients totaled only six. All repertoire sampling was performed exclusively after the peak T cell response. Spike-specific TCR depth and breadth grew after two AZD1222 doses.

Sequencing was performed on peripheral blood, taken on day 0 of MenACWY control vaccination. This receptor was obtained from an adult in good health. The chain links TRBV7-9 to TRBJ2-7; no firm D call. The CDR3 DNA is TGTGCCAGGGAGCACTCCTACGAGCAGTACGTC. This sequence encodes CAREHSYEQYV.